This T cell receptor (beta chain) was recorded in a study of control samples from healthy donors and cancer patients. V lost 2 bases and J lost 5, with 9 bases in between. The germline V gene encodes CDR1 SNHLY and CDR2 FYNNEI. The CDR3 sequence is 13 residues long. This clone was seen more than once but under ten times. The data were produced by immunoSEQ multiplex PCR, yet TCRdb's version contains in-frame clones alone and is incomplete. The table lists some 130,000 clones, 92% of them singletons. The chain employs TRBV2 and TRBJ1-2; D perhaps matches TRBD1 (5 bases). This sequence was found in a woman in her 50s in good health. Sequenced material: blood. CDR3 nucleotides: TGTGCCAGCAGTGAACAACCAGGGTATGGCTACACCTTC. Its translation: CASSEQPGYGYTF.